This T cell receptor beta chain came from a study of blood T cell repertoires in COVID-19 (dated by TCRdb to the early 2020s). A note on the overall study: The collaborator samples originated in the United States, Italy and Spain and spanned the acute and convalescent phases of COVID-19. Sample metadata almost always included a de-identified subject ID, COVID-19 status, age in years and sex. Subjects who had been exposed to COVID-19, were actively infected with it, or had recovered from it provided the deeply sampled blood TCRbeta repertoires that made up the dataset. The repertoires were released in a freely available public database meant as a resource for research on the immune response to SARS-CoV-2. The material from the prospective study consisted of cDNA or gDNA derived from T cells, B-cell-depleted T cells, or PBMCs. HLA class I and class II types, where available, came from metadata supplied by the sample provider rather than from assay-based typing. The samples were drawn from two sources: the first 160 participants of the ongoing ImmuneRACE study, and 1,000 to 1,500 subjects contributed by 6 global collaborators. What the work shows at the level of the full study, not this receptor alone: Clinical and demographic metadata were provided uncurated, with the amount varying by source and participant.

Of note for this clone: Its antigen specificity is not known. Base-call qualities are not available, and no considerably larger clone is one nucleotide away.

One collaborating source in Seattle enrolled patients while the patients were actively infected and followed the patients over time throughout the course of disease. Each collaborating institution followed its own protocols to collect whole blood in K2EDTA tubes. Collaborator samples were shipped for TCRbeta analysis as frozen whole blood, isolated PBMCs, or DNA extracted from either sample type. TCRbeta CDR3 regions were amplified from genomic DNA using the immunoSEQ Assay, a bias-controlled multiplex PCR. The authors processed their data as follows. Nucleated cell counts per sample were estimated from amplification of reference gene primers within the assay. Sequence reads were collapsed and filtered to measure the absolute abundance of every unique TCRbeta CDR3 rearrangement. For each sample, productive Simpson clonality was calculated by taking the square root of Simpson's diversity index across productive rearrangements. TCRdb obtained this table from immuneACCESS and retained in-frame rearrangements with V and J assigned. These tables miss some clones; where compared with another copy, unresolved V genes account for less than half of the shortfall, and the remainder is unexplained. That table is the source of V, J and clone size, and D and trimming were worked out from the DNA. In this sample the table shows over 250,000 clones, around 85% of which occur a single time. 1.4% to 1.5% of the sample rests with the top ten.

V is reduced by 4 bases and J by 4 bases, leaving a spacing of 12 bases between them. In the germline V gene, CDR1 corresponds to SGDLS and CDR2 to YYNGEE. The CDR3 runs 14 amino acids, cysteine and phenylalanine included. The kept DNA is CDR3 alone, 42 bases in frame from the first base. Recombination joined TRBV9 with TRBJ1-3; TRBD1 is perhaps the D gene, given 5 matching bases. The TCR sequence derives from a human donor with COVID-19, enrolled during active disease. The donor label of this sample is uncertain. The sequenced material came from peripheral blood. The DNA sequence is TGTGCCAGCAGCATACAGGATAGGGGAAACACCATATATTTT. It codes for CASSIQDRGNTIYF.